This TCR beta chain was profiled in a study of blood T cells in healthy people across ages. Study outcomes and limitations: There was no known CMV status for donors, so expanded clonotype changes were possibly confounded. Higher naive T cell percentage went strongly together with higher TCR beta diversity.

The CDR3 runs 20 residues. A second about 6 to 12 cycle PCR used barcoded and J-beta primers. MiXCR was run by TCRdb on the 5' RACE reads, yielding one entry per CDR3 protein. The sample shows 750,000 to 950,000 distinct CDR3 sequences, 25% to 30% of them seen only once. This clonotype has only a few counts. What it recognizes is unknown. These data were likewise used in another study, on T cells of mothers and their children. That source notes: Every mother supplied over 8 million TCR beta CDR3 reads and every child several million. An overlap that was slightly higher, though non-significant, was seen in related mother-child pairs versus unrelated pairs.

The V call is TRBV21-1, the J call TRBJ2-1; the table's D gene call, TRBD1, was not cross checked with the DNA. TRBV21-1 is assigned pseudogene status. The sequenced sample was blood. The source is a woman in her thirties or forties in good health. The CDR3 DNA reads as TGTGCCAGCAGCTCCCCCCGACCCCGTCTTGAAAACGAAAGGGACAATGAGCAGTTCTTC. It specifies CASSSPRPRLENERDNEQFF.